Listed below are T cell receptor beta chains from one sample, sequenced in a study of OX40 agonist ivuxolimab in advanced cancers. Measured with immunoSEQ multiplex PCR; TCRdb has only the in-frame clones, and not every one. Altogether about 77,000 clones are present, roughly 90% being singletons, with the ten largest covering less than 3%. The sequencing used CD4+ or CD8+ T cells sorted from blood, collected in a trial of the OX40 agonist ivuxolimab. The receptors derive from an adult with an advanced solid tumor such as melanoma, head and neck, liver or kidney cancer. Both conserved end residues are part of each CDR3. The D gene is left open where the match is weak. Clone size appears in some rows only: once, few, many, or a class for an expanded clone.

D gene	J gene	V gene	clone size	CDR3 protein	CDR3 DNA
.	TRBJ2-5	TRBV2	.	CASSENSPVEETQYF	TGTGCCAGCAGTGAAAATTCGCCGGTGGAAGAGACCCAGTACTTC
.	TRBJ2-1	TRBV28	.	CASSPTGILNNEQFF	TGTGCCAGCAGTCCGACTGGGATATTAAACAATGAGCAGTTCTTC
TRBD2	TRBJ2-1	TRBV29-1	.	CSFTPTSGDNEQFF	TGCAGCTTCACCCCGACTAGCGGGGACAATGAGCAGTTCTTC
TRBD1	TRBJ2-1	TRBV11-3	.	CASSLRTGRVYNEQFF	TGTGCCAGCAGCTTACGGACAGGTCGGGTTTACAATGAGCAGTTCTTC
TRBD2	TRBJ2-1	TRBV20-1	.	CSARERETPFF	TGCAGTGCTAGAGAGCGGGAGACTCCGTTCTTC
.	TRBJ1-2	TRBV9	.	CASSGPTANYGYTF	TGTGCCAGCAGCGGACCCACAGCTAACTATGGCTACACCTTC
.	TRBJ2-1	TRBV28	few	CASSLWQSNYNEQFF	TGTGCCAGCAGTTTATGGCAGAGCAATTACAATGAGCAGTTCTTC
.	TRBJ1-2	TRBV27	.	CASSTGTRGYTF	TGTGCCAGCAGTACAGGAACTCGGGGCTACACCTTC
.	TRBJ1-2	TRBV19	.	CASSASGGYTF	TGTGCCAGTAGTGCGTCCGGTGGCTACACCTTC
TRBD1	TRBJ1-5	TRBV19	.	CASSTLQGASNQPQHF	TGTGCCAGTAGTACATTACAGGGGGCCAGCAATCAGCCCCAGCATTTT
TRBD2	TRBJ2-7	TRBV28	.	CASLLAGGSYEQYF	TGTGCCAGCCTCCTAGCGGGAGGCTCCTACGAGCAGTACTTC
.	TRBJ2-7	TRBV19	.	CASSISVSPYEQYF	TGTGCCAGTAGTATAAGCGTCAGTCCCTACGAGCAGTACTTC
.	TRBJ2-3	TRBV7-2	.	CASSFYTDTQYF	TGTGCCAGCAGCTTCTACACAGATACGCAGTATTTT
.	TRBJ2-2	TRBV5-8	once	CASSPRGRAYTGELFF	TGTGCCAGCAGCCCCCGGGGCAGGGCCTACACCGGGGAGCTGTTTTTT
.	TRBJ1-1	TRBV2	.	CASSERNTEAFF	TGTGCCAGCAGTGAGCGGAACACTGAAGCTTTCTTT
.	TRBJ1-4	TRBV5-4	.	CASSLQTTNEKLFF	TGTGCCAGCAGCCTACAAACGACTAATGAAAAACTGTTTTTT
TRBD1	TRBJ2-3	TRBV7-9	.	CASSQGDSTDTQYF	TGTGCCAGCAGCCAGGGGGACAGCACAGATACGCAGTATTTT
.	TRBJ1-2	TRBV11-2	.	CASSLEYGYGYTF	TGTGCCAGCAGCTTAGAGTACGGGTATGGCTACACCTTC
.	TRBJ1-2	TRBV28	.	CASSFAQYGYTF	TGTGCCAGCAGTTTCGCCCAATATGGCTACACCTTC
.	TRBJ1-1	TRBV5-6	.	CASIRRGHQNTEAFF	TGTGCCAGCATCAGAAGGGGACACCAGAACACTGAAGCTTTCTTT
TRBD2	TRBJ2-5	TRBV11-2	.	CASSRTLAGAQETQYF	TGTGCCAGCAGCCGAACACTAGCGGGGGCTCAAGAGACCCAGTACTTC
TRBD1	TRBJ2-5	TRBV5-1	.	CASSFGRGPWETQYF	TGCGCCAGCAGCTTCGGCAGGGGGCCTTGGGAGACCCAGTACTTC
TRBD2	TRBJ2-1	TRBV5-1	.	CASLPWGLAGGNEQFF	TGCGCCAGCCTACCTTGGGGACTAGCGGGGGGCAATGAGCAGTTCTTC
.	TRBJ2-4	TRBV2	.	CASSAGAFGNLAKNIQYF	TGTGCCAGCAGCGCAGGGGCCTTCGGAAACCTAGCCAAAAACATTCAGTACTTC
TRBD1	TRBJ1-5	TRBV19	.	CASSIGTGLNQPQHF	TGTGCCAGTAGTATAGGGACAGGGCTCAATCAGCCCCAGCATTTT
.	TRBJ2-7	TRBV6-1	.	CASSDLEQSYEQYF	TGTGCCAGCAGTGATCTAGAACAGTCCTACGAGCAGTACTTC
.	TRBJ2-7	TRBV6-1	.	CASSGQHRAPYEQYF	TGTGCCAGCAGTGGCCAGCACAGGGCCCCCTACGAGCAGTACTTC
TRBD1	TRBJ1-1	TRBV27	once	CASSFSTGGMNTEAFF	TGTGCCAGCAGTTTCTCGACAGGGGGGATGAACACTGAAGCTTTCTTT
.	TRBJ1-2	TRBV11-2	.	CASSLGGPGWMNYGYTF	TGTGCCAGCAGCTTAGGGGGGCCAGGGTGGATGAACTATGGCTACACCTTC
.	TRBJ1-5	TRBV6-1	once	CASHTTGFGNQPQHF	TGTGCCAGCCATACGACGGGGTTTGGCAATCAGCCCCAGCATTTT
.	TRBJ1-4	TRBV25-1	.	CASSEWGNNEKLFF	TGTGCCAGCAGTGAATGGGGAAATAATGAAAAACTGTTTTTT
.	TRBJ2-6	TRBV28	.	CASSLKSSGANVLTF	TGTGCCAGCAGTTTAAAGAGCTCTGGGGCCAACGTCCTGACTTTC
.	TRBJ2-3	TRBV6-5	.	CASAITDTQYF	TGTGCCAGCGCGATCACAGATACGCAGTATTTT
.	TRBJ1-1	TRBV27	.	CASSLGTEAFF	TGTGCCAGCAGTTTGGGTACTGAAGCTTTCTTT
TRBD1	TRBJ1-1	TRBV5-1	.	CASSWGPGTGSNTEAFF	TGCGCCAGCAGTTGGGGTCCCGGGACAGGCTCGAACACTGAAGCTTTCTTT
TRBD1	TRBJ2-7	TRBV9	.	CASSAQTGTGVYEQYF	TGTGCCAGCAGCGCACAAACCGGGACAGGGGTATACGAGCAGTACTTC
.	TRBJ1-3	TRBV5-1	.	CASRPLGGSGNTIYF	TGCGCCAGCAGACCTCTCGGGGGCTCTGGAAACACCATATATTTT
.	TRBJ1-4	TRBV7-8	.	CASSLTRATNEKLFF	TGTGCCAGCAGTTTAACACGGGCAACTAATGAAAAACTGTTTTTT
.	TRBJ1-2	TRBV4-2	.	CASSQSPGANYGYTF	TGTGCCAGCAGCCAATCACCGGGAGCAAACTATGGCTACACCTTC
TRBD1	TRBJ1-2	TRBV5-4	.	CASSEQGTYYGYTF	TGTGCCAGCAGTGAACAGGGGACCTACTATGGCTACACCTTC
.	TRBJ1-5	TRBV5-1	.	CASSLAGASQPQHF	TGCGCCAGCAGCTTGGCCGGGGCATCTCAGCCCCAGCATTTT
TRBD1	TRBJ2-5	TRBV28	.	CASRLDRRETQYF	TGTGCCAGCAGACTGGACAGGCGAGAGACCCAGTACTTC
TRBD1	TRBJ1-6	TRBV6-1	.	CASINRGSSPLHF	TGTGCCAGCATTAACAGGGGGAGTTCACCCCTCCACTTT
.	TRBJ2-7	TRBV30	.	CAWSVGYEQYF	TGTGCCTGGAGTGTCGGCTACGAGCAGTACTTC
.	TRBJ2-7	TRBV5-1	.	CASSEVQLPYEQYF	TGCGCCAGCTCGGAGGTACAACTCCCCTACGAGCAGTACTTC
.	TRBJ1-5	TRBV28	.	CASSSTGFGNQPQHF	TGTGCCAGCAGTTCGACAGGATTTGGCAATCAGCCCCAGCATTTT